This TCR beta chain is from a study of regulatory T cells in long-lasting Graves disease. Study-level findings and limits: Gene preferences differed: TRBV28, TRBJ1-2, TRBJ2-5 in persistent cases. The study found persistent patients shared more public clonotypes (2,741) than new patients (over 900).

Time point noted: persistent/refractory GD, antithyroid drugs over 5 years with positive TRAb. The TCR library was made from RNA extracted from PBMCs. Germline CDR1 SEHNR, CDR2 FQNEAQ (reference sequence). The CDR3 is 15 residues long. The J segment lost 6 bases and the V segment lost 5 bases, leaving 11 bases of the junction unmatched. Investigators prepared the TCR beta libraries by applying iRepertoire HTBI primers and Arm-PCR of CDR3 regions. Authors' processing steps: Identification of gene segments yielded around 63 TRBV and roughly 15 TRBJ across samples. TCRdb re-derived calls from the multiplex PCR reads in MiXCR, one entry per CDR3 protein. V and J calls and clone size were set by TCRdb, not the authors. In the table there are about 290,000 distinct CDR3 sequences, around 21% of which are singletons. Points on this clonotype: Its antigen is not known.

This TCR was recovered from a female donor with Graves disease. This chain joins TRBV7-9 and TRBJ2-7; 9 positions match TRBD1. Sequences were derived from peripheral blood mononuclear cells (PBMCs), sampled when the disease was refractory, from a patient treated with antithyroid drugs. CDR3 residues: CASSRTGQGWLEQYF. For the CDR3, the DNA is TGTGCCAGCAGCCGGACGGGACAGGGATGGCTCGAGCAGTACTTC.